This T cell receptor (beta chain) was identified in a study of T-cell memory formation after mild COVID-19. Overall study findings and caveats: Contracting clones localized mainly to CM and EM when CD4+ and mainly to EMRA when CD8+. Clones contracting across day 15 to 85 had a balanced CD4/CD8 profile; later expanding clones leaned CD4+.

Points on this clonotype: Its antigen is undetermined.

Per the germline V gene, CDR1 is SGHKS and CDR2 is YYEKEE (reference sequence). Trimming stripped 4 bases from V and 5 bases from J, with 15 bases between. The CDR3 length is 14 residues. With constant-segment primers, 5'RACE yielded cDNA libraries of TCR alpha and TCR beta that carried sample barcodes and UMIs. TCRdb independently ran MiXCR on the 5' RACE reads; one entry per CDR3 protein. The sample has 550,000 to 600,000 distinct CDR3 sequences, approximately 21% seen once. The clonotype was recovered from an adult woman who had mild COVID-19 (a few samples of this study predate the infection). Cell type and time point are not known. This rearrangement joins TRBV5-5 to TRBJ1-2; no reliable D call. What was sequenced was PBMCs or a T cell subset sorted from them (not recorded which). The CDR3 spells CASSPGTAAYGYTF. DNA for the CDR3: TGTGCCAGCAGCCCGGGTACGGCAGCTTATGGCTACACCTTC.